These T cell receptor beta chains were read from a single sample in a study of Ad26.COV2.S vaccination and SARS-CoV-2 variants. Generated by immunoSEQ multiplex PCR, the TCRdb table keeps only in-frame clones and is missing some. The data hold around 450,000 clones, with 70% to 90% observed a single time. Sample: peripheral blood, taken in a trial of Ad26.COV2.S vaccine versus placebo. The receptors come from a person aged 18-65 years who received the Ad26.COV2.S COVID-19 vaccine or a placebo. CDR3s include the opening cysteine and the closing phenylalanine or tryptophan. Clone size is given for some rows only: seen once, a few or many times, or a class if the clone is expanded.

. 13 TRBV7-9 CAIAGTSMYEQFF
. 14 TRBV19 CASSPGAGTYEQYF
. 14 TRBV6-1 CASSSPDRDYGYTF
. 13 TRBV3-1/TRBV3-2 CASSQDPSQPQHF
. 14 TRBV6-6 CASSYGGSAKGAFF
. 13 TRBV18 CASSPRQSYGYTF
. 11 TRBV20-1 CSLIEHNEQFF
. 19 TRBV27 CASSLNPTLTSGAYNEQFF
. 15 TRBV14 CASSPSSGALNEQFF
. 15 TRBV11-1 CASSSSTGAFHEQYF
. 13 TRBV19 CASSIVGRQPQHF
. 14 TRBV4-1 CASSQWVFNYGYTF
. 13 TRBV29-1 CSVESGATYEQYF
. 16 TRBV5-4 CASSFGAGTGAYEQYF
. 15 TRBV4-3 CASSQVPRSGNEQFF
. 13 TRBV27 CASSPQGNTEAFF
few 13 TRBV2 CASRFGGEGEQYF
. 13 TRBV12-2 CASRSRVMQPQHF
. 13 TRBV7-7 CASSREVNTEAFF
. 14 TRBV5-4 CASSATLSYNEQFF
. 14 TRBV13 CASSSWGNSYEQYF
. 13 TRBV19 CASSTGTFYEQYF
once 18 TRBV18 CASSPKGTGLSYNYGYTF
once 15 TRBV28 CASSPTDRLNTEAFF
few 14 TRBV7-2 CASSLGDLLYEQYF
. 15 TRBV9 CASSVWALGYNEQFF
. 15 TRBV19 CASSRRDSTGPEAFF
. 15 TRBV5-8 CASSSGQGPGYGYTF
. 12 TRBV7-2 CASTIWGNGYTF
. 17 TRBV29-1 CSVGGGPDSYLNYGYTF
. 15 TRBV28 CASSPAQGLGEKLFF
. 19 TRBV7-9 CASSSSGLAGGSNTGELFF
. 15 TRBV30 CAWSAQSAGGEKLFF
. 15 TRBV6-5 CASLAYESGANVLTF
. 16 TRBV4-2 CASSLTAGQDNEKLFF
. 15 TRBV5-4 CASSLRDRVTGELFF
. 13 TRBV6-5 CASSRGLNSPLHF
. 15 TRBV18 CASSRLRDNTGELFF
. 14 TRBV18 CASSRSRGGETQYF
once 15 TRBV6-5 CASTPRGVSYNEQFF
. 15 TRBV18 CASSSLTGSGGELFF
. 18 TRBV28 CASYTATGGYPLEDTQYF
once 12 TRBV27 CASSSGTAAQHF
once 14 TRBV5-1 CASSTGPGGDEQYF
. 14 TRBV9 CASSAHGGHNEQFF
. 16 TRBV6-6 CASSSLTSGIADTQYF
few 13 TRBV2 CASRDGNTGELFF